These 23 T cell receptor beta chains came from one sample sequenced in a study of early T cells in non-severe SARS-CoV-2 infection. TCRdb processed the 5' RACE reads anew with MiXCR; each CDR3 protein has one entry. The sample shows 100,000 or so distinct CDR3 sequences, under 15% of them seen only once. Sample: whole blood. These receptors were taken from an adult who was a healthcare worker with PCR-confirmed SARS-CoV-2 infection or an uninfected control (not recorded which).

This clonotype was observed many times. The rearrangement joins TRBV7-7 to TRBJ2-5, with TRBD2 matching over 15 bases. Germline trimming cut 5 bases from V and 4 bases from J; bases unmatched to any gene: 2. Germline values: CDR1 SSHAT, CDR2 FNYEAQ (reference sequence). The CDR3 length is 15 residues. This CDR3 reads CASSPGLAGGETQYF. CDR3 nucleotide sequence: TGTGCCAGCAGCCCGGGACTAGCGGGAGGAGAGACCCAGTACTTC.

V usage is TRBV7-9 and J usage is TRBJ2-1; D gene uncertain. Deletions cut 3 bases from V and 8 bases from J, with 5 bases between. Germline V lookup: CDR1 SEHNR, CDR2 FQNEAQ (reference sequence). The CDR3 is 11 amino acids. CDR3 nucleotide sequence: TGTGCCAGCAGCTTGCAGGATGAGCAGTTCTTC. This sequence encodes CASSLQDEQFF.

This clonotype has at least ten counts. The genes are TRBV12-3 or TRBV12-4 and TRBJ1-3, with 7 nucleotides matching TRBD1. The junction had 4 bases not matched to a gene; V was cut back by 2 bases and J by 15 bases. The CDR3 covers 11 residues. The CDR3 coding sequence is TGTGCCAGCAGTTTATCGGACAGGCGATATTTT. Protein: CASSLSDRRYF.

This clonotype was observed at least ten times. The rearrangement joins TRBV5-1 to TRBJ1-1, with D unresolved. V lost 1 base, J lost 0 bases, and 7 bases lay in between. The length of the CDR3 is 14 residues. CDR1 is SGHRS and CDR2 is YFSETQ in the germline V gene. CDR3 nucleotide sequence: TGCGCCAGCAGCTTGCAAGAGATGAACACTGAAGCTTTCTTT. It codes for CASSLQEMNTEAFF.

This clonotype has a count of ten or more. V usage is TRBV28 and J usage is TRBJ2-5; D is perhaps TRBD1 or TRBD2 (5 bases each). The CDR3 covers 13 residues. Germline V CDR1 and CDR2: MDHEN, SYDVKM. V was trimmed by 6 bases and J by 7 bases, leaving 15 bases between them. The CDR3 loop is CASRGASRGTQYF. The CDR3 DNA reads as TGTGCCAGCAGGGGAGCGTCTAGGGGGACCCAGTACTTC.

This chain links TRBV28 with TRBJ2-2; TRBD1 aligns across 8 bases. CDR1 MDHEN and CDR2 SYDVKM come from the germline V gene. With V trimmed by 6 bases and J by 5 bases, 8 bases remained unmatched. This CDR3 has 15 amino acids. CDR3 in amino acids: CASSFSGQGTGELFF. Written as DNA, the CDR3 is TGTGCCAGCAGCTTTTCTGGACAGGGTACCGGGGAGCTGTTTTTT.

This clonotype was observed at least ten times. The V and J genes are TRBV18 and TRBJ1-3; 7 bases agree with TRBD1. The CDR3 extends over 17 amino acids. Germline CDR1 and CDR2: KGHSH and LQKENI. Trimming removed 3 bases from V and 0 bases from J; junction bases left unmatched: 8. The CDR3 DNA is TGTGCCAGCTCACCCCCGGCAGGGGGACCCTCTGGAAACACCATATATTTT. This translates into CASSPPAGGPSGNTIYF.

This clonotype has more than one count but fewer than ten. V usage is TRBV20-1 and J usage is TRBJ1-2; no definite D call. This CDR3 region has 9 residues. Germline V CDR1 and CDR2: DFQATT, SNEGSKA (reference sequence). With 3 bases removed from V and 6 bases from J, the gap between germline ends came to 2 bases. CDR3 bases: TGCAGTGCTAGGAATGGCTACACCTTC. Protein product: CSARNGYTF.

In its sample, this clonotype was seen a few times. CDR3 bases: TGTGCCAGCAGTCGCCGGACAGGGTCGAGCGAGCAGTACTTC. Amino acid sequence: CASSRRTGSSEQYF. J is TRBJ2-7 and V is TRBV12-3 or TRBV12-4, with 8 bases matching TRBD1. The trim removed 5 bases at V and 6 bases at J, leaving 9 bases unmatched. CDR3 length equals 14 residues.

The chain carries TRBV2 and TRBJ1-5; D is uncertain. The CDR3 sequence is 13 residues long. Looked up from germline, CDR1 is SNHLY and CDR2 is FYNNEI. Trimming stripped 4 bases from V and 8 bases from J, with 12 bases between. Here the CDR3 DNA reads TGTGCCAGCAGTGCATCGGAGGGCGAGCCCCAGCATTTT. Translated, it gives CASSASEGEPQHF.

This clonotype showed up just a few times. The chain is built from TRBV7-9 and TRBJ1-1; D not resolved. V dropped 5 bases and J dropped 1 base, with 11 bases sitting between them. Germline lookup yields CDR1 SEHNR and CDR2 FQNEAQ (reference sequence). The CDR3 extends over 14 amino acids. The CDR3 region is CASSPNIGNTEAFF. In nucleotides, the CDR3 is TGTGCCAGCAGCCCTAACATCGGGAACACTGAAGCTTTCTTT.

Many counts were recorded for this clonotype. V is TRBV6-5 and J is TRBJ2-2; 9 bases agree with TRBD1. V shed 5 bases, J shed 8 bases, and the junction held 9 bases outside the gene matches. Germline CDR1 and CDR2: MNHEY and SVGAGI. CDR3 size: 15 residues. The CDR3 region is CASSQDRGGDGELFF. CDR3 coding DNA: TGTGCCAGCAGTCAAGACAGGGGGGGTGATGGGGAGCTGTTTTTT.

This CDR3 is CASSDQTNEQFF. CDR3 bases: TGTGCCAGCAGTGATCAAACGAATGAGCAGTTCTTC. V is TRBV2 and J is TRBJ2-1; D gene unclear. The ends were cut back, 3 bases at V and 7 bases at J, with 7 bases in the middle. This CDR3 has 12 residues. Germline values: CDR1 SNHLY, CDR2 FYNNEI.

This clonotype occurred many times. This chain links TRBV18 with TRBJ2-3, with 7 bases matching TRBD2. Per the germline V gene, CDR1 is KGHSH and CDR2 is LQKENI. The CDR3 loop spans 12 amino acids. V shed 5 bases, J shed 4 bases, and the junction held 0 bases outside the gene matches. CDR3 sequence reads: CASSGLADTQYF. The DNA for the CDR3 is TGTGCCAGCTCAGGACTAGCAGATACGCAGTATTTT.

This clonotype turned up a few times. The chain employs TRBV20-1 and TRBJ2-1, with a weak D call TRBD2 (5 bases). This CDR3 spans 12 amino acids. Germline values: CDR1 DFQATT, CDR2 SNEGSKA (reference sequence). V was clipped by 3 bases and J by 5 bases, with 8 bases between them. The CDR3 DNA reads TGCAGTGCTAGGACTATCAACAATGAGCAGTTCTTC. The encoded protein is CSARTINNEQFF.

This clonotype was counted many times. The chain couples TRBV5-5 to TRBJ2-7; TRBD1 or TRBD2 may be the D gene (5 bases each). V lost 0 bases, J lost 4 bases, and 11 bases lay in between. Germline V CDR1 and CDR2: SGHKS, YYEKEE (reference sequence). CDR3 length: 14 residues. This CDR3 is CASSLAAGSYEQYF. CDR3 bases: TGTGCCAGCAGCTTGGCCGCAGGGAGTTACGAGCAGTACTTC. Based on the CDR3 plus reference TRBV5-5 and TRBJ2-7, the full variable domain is DAGVTQSPTHLIKTRGQQVTLRCSPISGHKSVSWYQQVLGQGPQFIFQYYEKEERGRGNFPDRFSARQFPNYSSELNVNALLLGDSALYLCASSLAAGSYEQYFGPGTRLTVT.

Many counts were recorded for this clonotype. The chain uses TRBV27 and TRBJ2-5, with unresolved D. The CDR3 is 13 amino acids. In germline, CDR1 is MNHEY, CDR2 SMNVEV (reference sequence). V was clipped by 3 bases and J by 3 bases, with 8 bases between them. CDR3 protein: CASSFWPEETQYF. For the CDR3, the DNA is TGTGCCAGCAGTTTTTGGCCGGAAGAGACCCAGTACTTC.

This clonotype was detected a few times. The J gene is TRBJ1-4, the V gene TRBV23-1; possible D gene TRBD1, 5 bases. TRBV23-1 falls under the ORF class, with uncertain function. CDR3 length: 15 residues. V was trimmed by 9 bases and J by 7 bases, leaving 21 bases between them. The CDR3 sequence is CARLGPRNLFEKLFF. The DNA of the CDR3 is TGCGCCAGATTGGGACCCCGCAACTTGTTTGAAAAACTGTTTTTT.

The CDR3 loop is CASKPNLGAEAFF. The CDR3 DNA is TGCGCCAGCAAACCTAACCTAGGCGCTGAAGCTTTCTTT. The chain is built from TRBV5-1 and TRBJ1-1; D not resolved. Germline V CDR1 and CDR2: SGHRS, YFSETQ. This CDR3 region has 13 residues. Trimming shortened V by 6 bases and J by 6 bases, and 15 bases separated the two germline ends.

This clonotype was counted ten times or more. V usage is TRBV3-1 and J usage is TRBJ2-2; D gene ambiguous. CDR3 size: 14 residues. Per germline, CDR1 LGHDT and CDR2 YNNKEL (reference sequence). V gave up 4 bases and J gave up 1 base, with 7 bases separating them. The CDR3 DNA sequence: TGTGCCAGCAGCCTGGCATGGAACACCGGGGAGCTGTTTTTT. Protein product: CASSLAWNTGELFF.

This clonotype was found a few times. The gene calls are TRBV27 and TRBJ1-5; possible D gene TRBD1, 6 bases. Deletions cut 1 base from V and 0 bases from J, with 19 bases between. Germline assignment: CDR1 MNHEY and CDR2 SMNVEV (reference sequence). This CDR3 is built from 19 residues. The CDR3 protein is CASSLLEGQTTYSNQPQHF. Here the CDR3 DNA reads TGTGCCAGCAGTTTATTGGAGGGACAAACCACCTATAGCAATCAGCCCCAGCATTTT.

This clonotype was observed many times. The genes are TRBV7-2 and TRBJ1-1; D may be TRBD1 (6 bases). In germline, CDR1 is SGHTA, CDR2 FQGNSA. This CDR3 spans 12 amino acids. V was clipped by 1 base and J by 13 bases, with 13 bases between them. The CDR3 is CASSLGRGLGFF. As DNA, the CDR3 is TGTGCCAGCAGCTTAGGGCGGGGGCTTGGTTTCTTT.

This CDR3 reads CASSQDRENQPQHF. The DNA for the CDR3 is TGCGCCAGCAGCCAAGATCGAGAAAATCAGCCCCAGCATTTT. The rearrangement joins TRBV4-3 to TRBJ1-5; D is unclear. CDR1 and CDR2 (germline): LGHNA, YSLEER. The V and J ends lost 0 bases and 4 bases respectively, with 7 bases between them. The length of the CDR3 is 14 residues.